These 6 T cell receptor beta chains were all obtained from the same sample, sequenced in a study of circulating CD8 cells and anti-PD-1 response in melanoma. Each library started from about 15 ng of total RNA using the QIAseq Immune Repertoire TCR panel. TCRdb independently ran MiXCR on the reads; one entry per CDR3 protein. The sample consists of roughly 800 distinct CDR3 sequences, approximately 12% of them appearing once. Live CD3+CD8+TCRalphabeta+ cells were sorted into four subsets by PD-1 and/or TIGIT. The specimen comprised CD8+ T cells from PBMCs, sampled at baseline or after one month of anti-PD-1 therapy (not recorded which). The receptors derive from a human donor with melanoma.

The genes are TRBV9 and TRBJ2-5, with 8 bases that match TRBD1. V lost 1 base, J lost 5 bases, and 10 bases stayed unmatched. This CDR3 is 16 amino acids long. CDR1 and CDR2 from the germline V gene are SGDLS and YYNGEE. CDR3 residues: CASSVSSRGPRETQYF. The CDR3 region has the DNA TGTGCCAGCAGCGTATCTTCCAGGGGGCCTAGGGAGACCCAGTACTTC.

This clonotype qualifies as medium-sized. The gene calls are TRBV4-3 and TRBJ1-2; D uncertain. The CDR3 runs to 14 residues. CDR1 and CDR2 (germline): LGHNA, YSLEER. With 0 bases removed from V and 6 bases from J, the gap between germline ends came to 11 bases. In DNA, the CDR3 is TGCGCCAGCAGCCAAGATTCGACATCACATGGCTACACCTTC. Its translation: CASSQDSTSHGYTF.

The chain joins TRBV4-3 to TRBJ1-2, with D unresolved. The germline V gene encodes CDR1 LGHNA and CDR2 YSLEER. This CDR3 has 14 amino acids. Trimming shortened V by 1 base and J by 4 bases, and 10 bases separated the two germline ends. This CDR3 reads CASSQGVDTYGYTF. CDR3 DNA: TGCGCCAGCAGCCAAGGGGTGGATACCTATGGCTACACCTTC.

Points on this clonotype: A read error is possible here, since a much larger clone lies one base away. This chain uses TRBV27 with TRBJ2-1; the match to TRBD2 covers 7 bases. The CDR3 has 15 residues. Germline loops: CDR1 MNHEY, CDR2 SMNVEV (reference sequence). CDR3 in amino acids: CASRPAAGQNNEQSF. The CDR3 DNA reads TGTGCCAGCAGGCCAGCAGCGGGGCAAAACAATGAGCAGTCCTTC.

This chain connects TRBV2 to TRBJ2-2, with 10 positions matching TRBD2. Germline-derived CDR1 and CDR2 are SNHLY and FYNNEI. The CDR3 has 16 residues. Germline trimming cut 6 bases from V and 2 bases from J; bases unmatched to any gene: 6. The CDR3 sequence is CASRGLAGVNTGELFF. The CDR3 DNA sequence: TGTGCCAGCAGGGGGCTAGCGGGGGTAAACACCGGGGAGCTGTTTTTT.

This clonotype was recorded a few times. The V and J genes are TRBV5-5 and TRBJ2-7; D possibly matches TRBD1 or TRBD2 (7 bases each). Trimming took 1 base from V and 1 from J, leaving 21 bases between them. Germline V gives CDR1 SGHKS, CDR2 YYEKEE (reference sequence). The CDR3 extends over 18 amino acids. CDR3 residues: CASSLHRFQGGTSYEQYF. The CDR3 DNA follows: TGTGCCAGCAGCTTGCACCGATTTCAGGGGGGGACTTCCTACGAGCAGTACTTC.